This TCR beta chain appears in the sequencing data of a study of blood T cell repertoires in COVID-19. The overall study: The United States, Italy and Spain provided the acute and convalescent COVID-19 samples.

The germline V gene has CDR1 SGHRS and CDR2 YFSETQ. CDR3 length equals 17 residues. Authors' data handling: The assay estimated nucleated cells by amplifying reference gene primers. Sequencing was performed with immunoSEQ multiplex PCR; in TCRdb, only in-frame clones are kept and a portion is missing. Clone size and the V and J calls come from that table; the DNA yielded D and trimming. The sample lists roughly 100,000 clones; 79% were seen once. Concerning this clone: An end of the junction differs from the germline gene, which may be a read error.

The sequence was obtained from a woman of 80 years or more with active or convalescent COVID-19. The chain links TRBV5-1 to TRBJ2-7; possible D gene TRBD2, 6 bases. Sequencing was done on a sample of peripheral blood. CDR3 nucleotides: TGTGCCAGCAGCCCGGCCGGCGGCGGGATTGTGCCCTACGAGCAGTACTTC. Its protein product is CASSPAGGGIVPYEQYF.